These 25 T cell receptor beta chains share one sample of origin, sequenced in a study of T-cell reconstitution after alpha-beta-depleted transplantation in children. Unique molecular identifiers were built into the TCRbeta library. TCRdb reprocessed the PCR reads via MiXCR and lists one record per CDR3 protein. The sample carries roughly 590,000 distinct CDR3 sequences, 15% to 20% recorded once. The sample was PBMCs from the stem cell graft donor, taken from the stem cell graft. These receptors were collected from a human donor who donated a stem cell graft to a child with acute myeloid leukemia.

This clonotype has at least ten counts. The V call is TRBV20-1, the J call TRBJ1-1; 11 nucleotides line up with TRBD1. Trimming at V came to 0 bases and at J to 3 bases, leaving 9 bases not matched to a gene. Germline V CDR1 and CDR2: DFQATT, SNEGSKA (reference sequence). The CDR3 totals 17 residues. CDR3 sequence reads: CSARDPGQGAMHTEAFF. In DNA, the CDR3 is TGCAGTGCTAGAGACCCCGGACAGGGGGCAATGCACACTGAAGCTTTCTTT.

The sample holds a few counts of this clonotype. The rearrangement joins TRBV15 to TRBJ1-2; no reliable D call. Germline V gene lookup returns CDR1 LNHNV and CDR2 YYDKDF (reference sequence). Trimming shortened V by 0 bases and J by 1 base, and 15 bases separated the two germline ends. The CDR3 has 17 residues. The CDR3 nucleotides read TGTGCCACCAGCAGAGATGCACGGGTGGAGTTTAACTATGGCTACACCTTC. Translated, it gives CATSRDARVEFNYGYTF.

The rearrangement uses TRBV11-3 and TRBJ2-5; the D gene is possibly TRBD1 (5 bases). With 3 bases removed from V and 4 bases from J, the gap between germline ends came to 12 bases. The CDR3 spans 14 residues. Germline CDR1 is SGHNT and CDR2 is YENEEA. Here the CDR3 DNA reads TGTGCCAGCAGCTTCAGGGCCTCGGGAGAGACCCAGTACTTC. Amino acids: CASSFRASGETQYF.

This clonotype was recorded at least ten times. The rearrangement uses TRBV20-1 and TRBJ2-7, with D hard to call. V lost 0 bases and J 0 bases, leaving 6 bases between the germline ends. Germline CDR1 and CDR2: DFQATT and SNEGSKA (reference sequence). The length of the CDR3 is 13 residues. CDR3 in amino acids: CSAREIFSYEQYV. DNA for the CDR3: TGCAGTGCTAGAGAGATTTTCTCCTACGAGCAGTACGTC.

This clonotype was picked up many times. The V call is TRBV30, the J call TRBJ2-6; tentatively, D is TRBD2 (6 bases). The CDR3 is made up of 13 amino acids. V lost 5 bases and J lost 2, with 7 bases in between. The germline CDR1 and CDR2 sequences are GTSNPN and SVGIG (reference sequence). Here the CDR3 reads CAWGTAGANVLTF. CDR3 coding DNA: TGTGCCTGGGGGACTGCTGGGGCCAACGTCCTGACTTTC.

A word on this clonotype: The junction differs from germline at one of its ends, possibly a read error. The CDR3 here is CASTLSGGTGELFF. For the CDR3, the DNA is TGTGCCAGCACTTTATCGGGGGGCACCGGGGAGCTGTTTTTT. This chain connects TRBV12-3 or TRBV12-4 to TRBJ2-2; TRBD2 matches at 7 bases. CDR3 size: 14 residues.

This clonotype was seen a few times. The rearrangement links TRBV4-3 to TRBJ2-3; 10 bases agree with TRBD2. The V gene end was trimmed by 0 bases and the J gene end by 4 bases; junction bases not matched to a gene: 4. This CDR3 has 16 residues. Germline lookup yields CDR1 LGHNA and CDR2 YSLEER. The CDR3 nucleotides read TGCGCCAGCAGCCAAGATTCTAGCGGGGGACCAGATACGCAGTATTTT. Translating gives CASSQDSSGGPDTQYF.

This clonotype has a handful of counts. The rearrangement uses TRBV21-1 and TRBJ2-3; the table calls TRBD1, which could not be checked here. TRBV21-1 is a pseudogene locus. The CDR3 sequence is 17 residues long. Here the CDR3 DNA reads TGTGCCAGCAGCCTGGGCCCCGGGACAGCGTGCACAGATACGCAGTATTTT. Its protein is CASSLGPGTACTDTQYF.

This clonotype showed up many times. The chain recombines TRBV10-1 with TRBJ1-1, with unresolved D. V lost 4 bases and J 2 bases, leaving 11 bases between the germline ends. In germline, CDR1 is WNHNN, CDR2 SYGVQD (reference sequence). The CDR3 is 14 residues long. The CDR3 coding sequence is TGCGCCAGCAGTGTTTCGGGCTCAAACACTGAAGCTTTCTTT. Its translation: CASSVSGSNTEAFF.

This clonotype was observed at least ten times. The chain recombines TRBV20-1 with TRBJ1-5; 9 bases fit TRBD1. Germline V lookup: CDR1 DFQATT, CDR2 SNEGSKA (reference sequence). The trim removed 6 bases at V and 5 bases at J, leaving 11 bases unmatched. CDR3 length equals 15 residues. CDR3 nucleotide sequence: TGCAGTGCGGAAGGGACAGGGACGTTCGATCAGCCCCAGCATTTT. Protein: CSAEGTGTFDQPQHF.

This clonotype was detected many times. The rearrangement uses TRBV6-1 and TRBJ2-7; maybe TRBD1 (6 bases). V was cut by 6 bases and J by 6 bases, with 18 bases left in between. This CDR3 has 14 amino acids. CDR1 is MNHNS and CDR2 is SASEGT in the germline V gene. CDR3 sequence: CASSPPLTGSEQYF. CDR3 DNA: TGTGCCAGCAGCCCACCGCTAACAGGGTCCGAGCAGTACTTC.

There are many counts of this clonotype. The rearrangement links TRBV6-1 to TRBJ2-7; D gene ambiguous. Trimming left V 6 bases short and J 4 bases short, with 13 bases between. The CDR3 is made up of 13 amino acids. Germline values: CDR1 MNHNS, CDR2 SASEGT. The CDR3: CASRSLDGYEQYF. Here the CDR3 DNA reads TGTGCCAGCAGATCCCTGGACGGTTACGAGCAGTACTTC.

This clonotype came up a few times. The gene calls are TRBV7-2 and TRBJ2-7; D is ambiguous. This CDR3 comprises 13 residues. V shed 1 base and J shed 4 bases, with 8 bases lying between them. Germline-derived CDR1 and CDR2 are SGHTA and FQGNSA. This CDR3 is CASSLVVAYEQYV. The CDR3 nucleotides read TGTGCCAGCAGCTTAGTCGTCGCGTACGAGCAGTACGTC.

Comment on this clonotype: A clone one base away is much larger, so this may be a read error. The V and J genes are TRBV20-1 and TRBJ2-5; TRBD2 matches 10 bases. Germline loops: CDR1 DFQATT, CDR2 SNEGSKA (reference sequence). The CDR3 spans 15 residues. V was clipped by 4 bases and J by 1 base; unmatched bases: 6. This CDR3 reads CSATSGGKSQETQYF. The CDR3 nucleotides are TGCAGTGCTACTAGCGGGGGCAAGTCCCAAGAGACCCAGTACTTC.

The J gene is TRBJ2-7, the V gene TRBV27; TRBD1 matches at 9 bases. The CDR3 contains 14 residues. The trim removed 6 bases at V and 8 bases at J, leaving 11 bases unmatched. CDR1 and CDR2 (germline): MNHEY, SMNVEV (reference sequence). The CDR3 DNA is TGTGCCAGCAGCTTCTCACAGGGGGCGAGTCAGCAGTACTTC. It translates to CASSFSQGASQQYF.

The rearrangement joins TRBV6-1 to TRBJ2-2; 9 nucleotides align to TRBD1. V was pared by 8 bases and J by 4 bases, with 11 bases of the junction left unmatched. This CDR3 is built from 16 residues. The germline V gene has CDR1 MNHNS and CDR2 SASEGT. The CDR3 nucleotides read TGTGCCAGCTCCTCTCTACAGGGGGCGAGCACCGGGGAGCTGTTTTTT. It codes for CASSSLQGASTGELFF.

The chain links TRBV24-1 to TRBJ2-1; D remains unclear. The CDR3 runs to 13 residues. The V gene lost 0 bases and the J gene lost 2 bases, with 1 base spanning the gap. CDR1 is KGHDR and CDR2 is SFDVKD in the germline V gene. CDR3 in amino acids: CATSDLAYNEQFF. The CDR3 coding sequence is TGTGCCACCAGTGATTTGGCCTACAATGAGCAGTTCTTC.

This clonotype occurred many times. The chain combines TRBV6-5 with TRBJ2-7, with D hard to call. CDR3 length: 15 residues. Germline V gives CDR1 MNHEY, CDR2 SVGAGI. The V and J ends lost 2 bases and 5 bases respectively, with 16 bases between them. Here the CDR3 DNA reads TGTGCCAGCAGTTACGCGAGTTATAGGAAGAACGAGCAGTACTTC. Translation gives CASSYASYRKNEQYF.

Ten or more counts support this clonotype. This chain joins TRBV20-1 and TRBJ2-5, with D possibly TRBD1 on 7 matching bases. Trimming cost V 2 bases and J 0 bases, with 16 bases left between them. CDR1 is DFQATT, CDR2 SNEGSKA, per germline (reference sequence). The CDR3 covers 16 residues. CDR3 residues: CSARPRQGLDQETQYF. CDR3 sequence (DNA): TGCAGTGCTAGACCCCGACAGGGACTGGACCAAGAGACCCAGTACTTC.

The table lists this clonotype with many counts. J is TRBJ1-4 and V is TRBV5-1; the D gene is possibly TRBD1 (5 bases). The CDR3 covers 13 residues. Trimming removed 0 bases at V and 5 bases at J, with 5 bases between. Germline CDR1 and CDR2: SGHRS and YFSETQ. CDR3 residues: CASSLGQNEKLFF. CDR3 DNA sequence: TGCGCCAGCAGCTTGGGACAGAATGAAAAACTGTTTTTT.

Only a few counts were recorded for this clonotype. The J gene is TRBJ1-2, the V gene TRBV24-1; no definite D call. This CDR3 is built from 14 residues. Looked up from germline, CDR1 is KGHDR and CDR2 is SFDVKD. V lost 4 bases and J 8 bases, leaving 16 bases between the germline ends. This CDR3 is CATSDLDPTMGYTF. The DNA of the CDR3 is TGTGCCACCAGTGACCTGGACCCAACTATGGGCTACACCTTC.

The table lists this clonotype with many counts. The chain recombines TRBV20-1 with TRBJ1-5; D unclear. Trimming took off 0 bases at V and 4 bases at J, with 13 bases between the two ends. This CDR3 contains 15 residues. Looked up from germline, CDR1 is DFQATT and CDR2 is SNEGSKA (reference sequence). The CDR3 here is CSARDDLAPNQPQHF. The DNA of the CDR3 is TGCAGTGCTAGAGACGATCTAGCCCCTAATCAGCCCCAGCATTTT.

This clonotype was recorded a few times. V and J are TRBV28 and TRBJ2-7; maybe TRBD2 (6 bases). There are 15 residues in the CDR3. Deletions cut 6 bases from V and 2 bases from J, with 17 bases between. The germline V gene encodes CDR1 MDHEN and CDR2 SYDVKM. DNA for the CDR3: TGTGCCAGCAGCACCCCGAGGAGGGACCCCTACGAGCAGTACGTC. Its protein product is CASSTPRRDPYEQYV.

The chain uses TRBV7-2 and TRBJ2-7; D remains ambiguous. The CDR3 is made up of 12 amino acids. Germline V gene lookup returns CDR1 SGHTA and CDR2 FQGNSA. The ends were cut back, 1 base at V and 2 bases at J, with 3 bases in the middle. CDR3 sequence reads: CASSLVTYEQYF. The CDR3, as DNA: TGTGCCAGCAGCTTAGTAACCTACGAGCAGTACTTC. The full variable domain, in which reference TRBV7-2 and TRBJ2-7 provide the parts outside the CDR3, is GAGVSQSPSNKVTEKGKDVELRCDPISGHTALYWYRQSLGQGLEFLIYFQGNSAPDKSGLPSDRFSAERTGGSVSTLTIQRTQQEDSAVYLCASSLVTYEQYFGPGTRLTVT.

This sequence joins TRBV5-1 and TRBJ2-3; 8 bases match TRBD2. The germline CDR1 and CDR2 sequences are SGHRS and YFSETQ. Unmatched junction bases numbered 11, after V lost 4 bases and J lost 1 base. The CDR3 sequence is 17 residues long. The CDR3 spells CASSRRGGPGGTDTQYF. The CDR3 region has the DNA TGCGCCAGCAGCCGACGGGGGGGACCGGGGGGCACAGATACGCAGTATTTT.